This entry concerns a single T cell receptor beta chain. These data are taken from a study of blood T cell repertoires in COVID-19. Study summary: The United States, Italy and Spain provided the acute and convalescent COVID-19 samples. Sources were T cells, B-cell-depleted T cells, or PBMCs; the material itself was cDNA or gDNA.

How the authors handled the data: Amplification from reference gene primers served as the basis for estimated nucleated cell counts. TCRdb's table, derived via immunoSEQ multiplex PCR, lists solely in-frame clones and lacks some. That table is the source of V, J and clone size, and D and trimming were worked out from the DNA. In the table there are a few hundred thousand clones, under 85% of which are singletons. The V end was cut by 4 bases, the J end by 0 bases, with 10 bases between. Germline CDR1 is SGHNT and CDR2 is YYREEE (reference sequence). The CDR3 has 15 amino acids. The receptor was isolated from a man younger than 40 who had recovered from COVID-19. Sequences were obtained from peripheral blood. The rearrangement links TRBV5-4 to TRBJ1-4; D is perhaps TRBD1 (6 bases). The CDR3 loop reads CASSLQGSTNEKLFF. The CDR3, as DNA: TGTGCCAGCAGCCTACAGGGTTCAACTAATGAAAAACTGTTTTTT.